The clone carrying this T cell receptor (beta chain) is a singleton in its sample. In the original analysis: Counts of nucleated cells, estimated from reference gene primer amplification, were obtained. Libraries were prepared by immunoSEQ multiplex PCR; TCRdb keeps only in-frame clonotypes and omits some of them. V, J and clone size are those of that table, while D and trimming were read from the DNA. The data contain 200,000 to 250,000 clones, roughly nine tenths of them singletons. These data come from a study of blood T cell repertoires in COVID-19. Study-wide background: Cohort 3 donors counted as recovered after two negative PCRs, clearance, or resolved symptoms. Researchers got acute and convalescent COVID-19 samples from the United States, Italy and Spain.

This study enrolled people aged about 18 to 100 from about two dozen US geographic areas. The CDR3 consists of 16 residues. V was cut by 5 bases and J by 1 base, with 14 bases left in between. From germline, CDR1 is MNHEY and CDR2 SVGEGT. The sequence was collected from a woman between 50 and 59 years old in a cohort exposed to, infected with or recovered from COVID-19 (not recorded which). The sequenced material came from PBMCs or T cells enriched from blood (not recorded which). This chain connects TRBV6-2 or TRBV6-3 to TRBJ2-2; perhaps TRBD1 as D (6 bases). CDR3 in amino acids: CASSGPRGQNTGELFF. DNA for the CDR3: TGTGCCAGCAGTGGGCCCCGGGGACAGAACACCGGGGAGCTGTTTTTT.